This T cell receptor beta chain originates from a study of T cell responses to AZD1222 COVID-19 vaccine. Regarding the study as a whole: AZD1222 recipients seropositive at baseline numbered only six or seven. Every sample of the repertoires postdated the peak T cell response. The reported proportion of spike-specific TCRs targeting unmutated variant regions was nearly half.

The V gene's germline CDR1 is GTSNPN and CDR2 SVGIG (reference sequence). CDR3 length: 11 amino acids. Trimming pared 0 bases from V and 8 bases from J, leaving 5 bases between. Method: immunoSEQ multiplex PCR; TCRdb's copy keeps in-frame clones and lacks some. Counted here are 120,000 or so clones, around nine tenths occurring once; the ten biggest clones make up 7.2%. With respect to this clone: Its antigen is as yet unknown.

This sequence originates from an adult in good health. The chain combines TRBV30 with TRBJ2-1; D uncertain. Specimen: peripheral blood, collected on day 0 of AZD1222 vaccination. CDR3 sequence: CAWSVLDEQFF. CDR3 nucleotides: TGTGCCTGGAGTGTACTGGATGAGCAGTTCTTC. Full variable domain (outside the CDR3, taken from reference TRBV30 and TRBJ2-1): SQTIHQWPATLVQPVGSPLSLECTVEGTSNPNLYWYRQAAGRGLQLLFYSVGIGQISSEVPQNLSASRPQDRQFILSSKKLLLSDSGFYLCAWSVLDEQFFGPGTRLTVL.